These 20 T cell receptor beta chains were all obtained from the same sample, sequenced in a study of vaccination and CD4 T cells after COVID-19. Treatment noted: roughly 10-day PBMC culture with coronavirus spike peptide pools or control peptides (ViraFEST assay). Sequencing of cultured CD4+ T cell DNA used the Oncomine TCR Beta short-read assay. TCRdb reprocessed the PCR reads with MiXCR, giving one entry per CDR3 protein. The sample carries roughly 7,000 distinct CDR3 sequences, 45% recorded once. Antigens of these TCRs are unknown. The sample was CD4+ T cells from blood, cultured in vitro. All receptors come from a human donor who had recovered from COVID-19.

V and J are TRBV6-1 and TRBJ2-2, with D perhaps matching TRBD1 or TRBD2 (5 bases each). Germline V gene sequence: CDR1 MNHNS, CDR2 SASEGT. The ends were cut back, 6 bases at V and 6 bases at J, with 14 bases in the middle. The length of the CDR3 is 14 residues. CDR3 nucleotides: TGTGCCAGCAGCCGGGACCTTGGGCCCGGGGAGCTGTTTTTT. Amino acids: CASSRDLGPGELFF.

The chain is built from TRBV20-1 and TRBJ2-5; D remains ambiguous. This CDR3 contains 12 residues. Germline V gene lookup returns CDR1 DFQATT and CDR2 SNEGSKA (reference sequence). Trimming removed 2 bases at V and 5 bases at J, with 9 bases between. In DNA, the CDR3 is TGCAGTGCTAGACTGTTTCAGGAGACCCAGTACTTC. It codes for CSARLFQETQYF.

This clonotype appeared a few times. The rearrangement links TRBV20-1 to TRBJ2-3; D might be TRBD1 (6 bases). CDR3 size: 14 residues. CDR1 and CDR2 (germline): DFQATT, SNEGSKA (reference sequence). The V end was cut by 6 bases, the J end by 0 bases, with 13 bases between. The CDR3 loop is CSARRDTSTDTQYF. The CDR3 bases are TGCAGTGCCCGCCGGGACACTAGCACAGATACGCAGTATTTT.

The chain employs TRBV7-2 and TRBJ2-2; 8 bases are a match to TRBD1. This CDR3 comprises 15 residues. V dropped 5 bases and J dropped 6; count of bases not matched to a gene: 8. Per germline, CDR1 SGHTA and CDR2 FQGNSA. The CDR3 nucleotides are TGTGCCAGCAGCCTACAGGGGGTTGGTTCCGGGGAGCTGTTTTTT. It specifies CASSLQGVGSGELFF.

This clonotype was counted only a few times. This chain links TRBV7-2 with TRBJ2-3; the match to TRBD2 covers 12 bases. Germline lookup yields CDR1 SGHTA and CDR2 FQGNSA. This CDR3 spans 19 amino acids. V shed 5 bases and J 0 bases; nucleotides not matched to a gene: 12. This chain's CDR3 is CASSLQASGGGSSTDTQYF. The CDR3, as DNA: TGTGCCAGCAGCCTCCAGGCTAGCGGGGGGGGTTCTAGCACAGATACGCAGTATTTT.

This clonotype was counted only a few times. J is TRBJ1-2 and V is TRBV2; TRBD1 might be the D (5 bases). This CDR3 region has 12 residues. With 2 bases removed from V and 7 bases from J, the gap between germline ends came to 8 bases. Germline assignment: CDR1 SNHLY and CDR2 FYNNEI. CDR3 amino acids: CASSERGSGYTF. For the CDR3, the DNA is TGTGCCAGCAGTGAACGGGGGTCTGGCTACACCTTC.

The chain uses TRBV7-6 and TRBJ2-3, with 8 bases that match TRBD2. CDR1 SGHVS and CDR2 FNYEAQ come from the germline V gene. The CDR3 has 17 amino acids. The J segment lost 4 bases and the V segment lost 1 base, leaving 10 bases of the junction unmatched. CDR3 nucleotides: TGTGCCAGCAGCTTAGAGGTCGGGGGGGGCTACGCAGATACGCAGTATTTT. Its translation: CASSLEVGGGYADTQYF.

The CDR3 coding sequence is TGTGCCAGCAGCTTATTACCCGTAGCGGGGGCGAACACAGATACGCAGTATTTT. This sequence encodes CASSLLPVAGANTDTQYF. V usage is TRBV7-6 and J usage is TRBJ2-3, with TRBD2 matching over 9 bases. The CDR3 loop spans 18 amino acids. The germline gives CDR1 SGHVS, CDR2 FNYEAQ. Germline trimming cut 2 bases from V and 2 bases from J; bases unmatched to any gene: 11.

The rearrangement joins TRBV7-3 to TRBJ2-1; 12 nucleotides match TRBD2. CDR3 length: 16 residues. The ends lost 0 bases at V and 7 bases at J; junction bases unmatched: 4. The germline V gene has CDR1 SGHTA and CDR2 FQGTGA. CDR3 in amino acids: CASSLTPSGRVNEQFF. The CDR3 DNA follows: TGTGCCAGCAGCTTAACACCTAGCGGGAGGGTGAATGAGCAGTTCTTC.

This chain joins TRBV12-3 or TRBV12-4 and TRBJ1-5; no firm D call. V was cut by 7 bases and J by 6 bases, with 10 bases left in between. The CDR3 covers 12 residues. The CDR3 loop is CASMYFGQPQHF. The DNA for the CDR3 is TGTGCCAGCATGTATTTTGGTCAGCCCCAGCATTTT.

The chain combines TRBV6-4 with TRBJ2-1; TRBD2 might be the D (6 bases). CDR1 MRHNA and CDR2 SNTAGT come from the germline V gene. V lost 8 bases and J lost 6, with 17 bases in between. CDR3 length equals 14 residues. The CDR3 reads CASRTSPRSNEQFF. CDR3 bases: TGTGCCAGCCGCACTAGCCCTAGGTCCAATGAGCAGTTCTTC.

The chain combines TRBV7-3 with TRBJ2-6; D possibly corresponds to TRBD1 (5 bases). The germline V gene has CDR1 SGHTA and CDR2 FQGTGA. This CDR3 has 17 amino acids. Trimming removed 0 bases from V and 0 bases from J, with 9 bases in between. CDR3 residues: CASSLTGPTSGANVLTF. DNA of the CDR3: TGTGCCAGCAGCTTAACGGGGCCGACCTCTGGGGCCAACGTCCTGACTTTC.

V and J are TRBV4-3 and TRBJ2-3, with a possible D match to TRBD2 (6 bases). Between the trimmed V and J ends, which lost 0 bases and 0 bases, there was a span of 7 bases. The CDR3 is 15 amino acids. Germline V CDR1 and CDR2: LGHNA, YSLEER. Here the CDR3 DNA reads TGCGCCAGCAGCCAAGAGGCGGGGAGCACAGATACGCAGTATTTT. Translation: CASSQEAGSTDTQYF.

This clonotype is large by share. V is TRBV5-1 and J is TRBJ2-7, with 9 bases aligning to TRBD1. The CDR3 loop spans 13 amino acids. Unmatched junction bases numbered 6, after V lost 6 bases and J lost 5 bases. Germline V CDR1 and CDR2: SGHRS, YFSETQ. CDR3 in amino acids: CASNIQGANEQYF. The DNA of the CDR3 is TGCGCCAGCAACATACAGGGGGCAAACGAGCAGTACTTC.

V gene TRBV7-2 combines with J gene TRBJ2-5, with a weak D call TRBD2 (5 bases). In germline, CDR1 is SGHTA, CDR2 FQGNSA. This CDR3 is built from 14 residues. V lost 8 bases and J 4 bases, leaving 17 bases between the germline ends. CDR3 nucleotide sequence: TGTGCCAGCCGTTCCGCGGCTAGCCTAGAGACCCAGTACTTC. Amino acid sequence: CASRSAASLETQYF.

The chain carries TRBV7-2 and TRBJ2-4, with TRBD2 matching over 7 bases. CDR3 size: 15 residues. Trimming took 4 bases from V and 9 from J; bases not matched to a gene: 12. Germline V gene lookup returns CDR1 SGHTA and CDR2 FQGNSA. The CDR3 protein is CASSYTMGGSVIQYF. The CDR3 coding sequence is TGTGCCAGCAGCTATACAATGGGGGGGAGTGTCATTCAGTACTTC.

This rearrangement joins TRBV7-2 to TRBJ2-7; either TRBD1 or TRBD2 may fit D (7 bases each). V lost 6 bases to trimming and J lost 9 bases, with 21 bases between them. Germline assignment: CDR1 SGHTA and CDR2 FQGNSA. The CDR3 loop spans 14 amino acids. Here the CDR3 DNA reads TGTGCCAGCAGTCCCAGGGGGGGGACTATCGTGCAGTACTTC. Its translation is CASSPRGGTIVQYF.

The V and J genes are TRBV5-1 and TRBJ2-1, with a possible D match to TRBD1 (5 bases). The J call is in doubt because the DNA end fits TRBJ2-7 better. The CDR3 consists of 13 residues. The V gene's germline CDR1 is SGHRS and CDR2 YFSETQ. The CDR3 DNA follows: TGCGCCAGCAGCTTGGACAGGTTCGGCGAGCAGTACTTC. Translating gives CASSLDRFGEQYF.

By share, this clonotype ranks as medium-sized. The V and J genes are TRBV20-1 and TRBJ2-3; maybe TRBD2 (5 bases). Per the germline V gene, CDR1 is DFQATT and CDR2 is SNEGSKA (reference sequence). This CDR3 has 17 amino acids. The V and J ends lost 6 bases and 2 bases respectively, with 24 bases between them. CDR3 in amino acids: CSAKENAGRTSTDTQYF. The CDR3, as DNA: TGCAGTGCGAAGGAGAATGCGGGTCGCACTTCCACAGATACGCAGTATTTT.

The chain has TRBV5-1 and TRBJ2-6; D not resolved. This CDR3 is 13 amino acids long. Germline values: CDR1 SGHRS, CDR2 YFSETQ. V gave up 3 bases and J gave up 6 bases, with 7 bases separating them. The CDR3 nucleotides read TGCGCCAGCAGCTACGAGTCGGCCAACGTCCTGACTTTC. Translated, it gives CASSYESANVLTF. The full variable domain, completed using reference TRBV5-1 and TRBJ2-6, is KAGVTQTPRYLIKTRGQQVTLSCSPISGHRSVSWYQQTPGQGLQFLFEYFSETQRNKGNFPGRFSGRQFSNSRSEMNVSTLELGDSALYLCASSYESANVLTFGAGSRLTVL.